The 14 T cell receptor beta chains listed next were all sequenced from one sample in a study of monozygotic twins with cystic fibrosis. The repertoire was sequenced with immunoSEQ multiplex PCR; TCRdb's copy has only in-frame clones and lacks some. The data show about 17,000 clones, around 96% seen once. Sequenced input: blood. Receptors originate from a girl between 2 and 10 years old with cystic fibrosis.

This clone is a singleton in its sample. The chain recombines TRBV6-5 with TRBJ2-6; D is uncertain. CDR1 is MNHEY, CDR2 SVGAGI, per germline. V lost 6 bases and J lost 2, with 11 bases in between. The CDR3 is made up of 15 amino acids. This CDR3 is CASSPAAAGANVLTF. CDR3 bases: TGTGCCAGCAGCCCCGCGGCAGCTGGGGCCAACGTCCTGACTTTC.

This rearrangement joins TRBV11-3 to TRBJ1-1; D gene unclear. Germline values: CDR1 SGHNT, CDR2 YENEEA. Trimming left V 2 bases short and J 10 bases short, with 14 bases between. The CDR3 contains 13 residues. The CDR3 sequence: CASSLTLDGRAFF. The DNA of the CDR3 is TGTGCCAGCAGCTTAACCTTAGACGGGCGAGCTTTCTTT.

The chain combines TRBV6-6 with TRBJ1-1; maybe TRBD1 (5 bases). V lost 0 bases and J lost 3, with 8 bases in between. Germline values: CDR1 MNHNY, CDR2 SVGAGI (reference sequence). The CDR3 loop spans 14 amino acids. This CDR3 is CASSYSGGDTEAFF. The CDR3 DNA follows: TGTGCCAGCAGTTACTCCGGGGGGGACACTGAAGCTTTCTTT.

V usage is TRBV6-6 and J usage is TRBJ1-5; no reliable D call. Germline V CDR1 and CDR2: MNHNY, SVGAGI (reference sequence). The CDR3 has 13 residues. V gave up 2 bases and J gave up 7 bases, with 9 bases separating them. In DNA, the CDR3 is TGTGCCAGCAGTTACGGGGTGTTACAGCCCCAGCATTTT. This encodes CASSYGVLQPQHF.

This clone appeared a single time. The chain couples TRBV7-2 to TRBJ2-3; the match to TRBD2 covers 12 bases. J was trimmed by 4 bases and V by 4 bases; bases with no gene match: 6. Germline CDR1 SGHTA, CDR2 FQGNSA. This CDR3 has 16 residues. CDR3 region: CASSSSSGGAPDTQYF. DNA for the CDR3: TGTGCCAGCAGCTCCTCTAGCGGGGGGGCCCCAGATACGCAGTATTTT.

Of note for this clone: Its ends do not fully match the called genes, so a read error is possible. DNA for the CDR3: TGTGCCAGCAGCGCGGACAGGGTACTTCATTACTTC. Its translation is CASSADRVLHYF. The chain carries TRBV2 and TRBJ2-4; 8 nucleotides agree with TRBD1. CDR3 length equals 12 residues. Germline V gene lookup returns CDR1 SNHLY and CDR2 FYNNEI.

This chain connects TRBV5-6 to TRBJ2-7; 12 bases line up with TRBD2. Looked up from germline, CDR1 is SGHDT and CDR2 is YYEEEE. This CDR3 region has 14 residues. Trimming cost V 3 bases and J 9 bases; bases outside gene matches: 7. CDR3 in amino acids: CASSSSGGASGQYF. In DNA, the CDR3 is TGTGCCAGCAGCTCTAGCGGGGGGGCCTCTGGGCAGTACTTC. The full variable domain, completed using reference TRBV5-6 and TRBJ2-7, is DAGVTQSPTHLIKTRGQQVTLRCSPKSGHDTVSWYQQALGQGPQFIFQYYEEEERQRGNFPDRFSGHQFPNYSSELNVNALLLGDSALYLCASSSSGGASGQYFGPGTRLTVT.

The chain links TRBV28 to TRBJ1-4; possibly TRBD1 for D (6 bases). Germline V lookup: CDR1 MDHEN, CDR2 SYDVKM. Trimming pared 6 bases from V and 3 bases from J, leaving 17 bases between. The CDR3 consists of 16 residues. Here the CDR3 reads CASSSNRESANEKLFF. As DNA, the CDR3 is TGTGCCAGCAGCTCAAACAGGGAAAGCGCTAATGAAAAACTGTTTTTT.

The CDR3 DNA is TGTGCCAGCAGCTTGGGACTAGCCGGGGAGCTGTTTTTT. It translates to CASSLGLAGELFF. The chain employs TRBV5-5 and TRBJ2-2; tentative D call: TRBD2 (6 bases). The CDR3 has 13 amino acids. Per germline, CDR1 SGHKS and CDR2 YYEKEE (reference sequence). V shed 0 bases and J shed 6 bases, with 6 bases lying between them.

The rearrangement links TRBV7-8 to TRBJ1-1; D gene unclear. V was trimmed by 2 bases and J by 3 bases, leaving 10 bases between them. The length of the CDR3 is 14 residues. Germline CDR1 SGHVS, CDR2 FQNEAQ. In nucleotides, the CDR3 is TGTGCCAGCAGCTTATACCGTGTGCACACTGAAGCTTTCTTT. This encodes CASSLYRVHTEAFF.

This sequence joins TRBV18 and TRBJ2-5; 12 nucleotides agree with TRBD2. Germline values: CDR1 KGHSH, CDR2 LQKENI. The CDR3 is 17 amino acids. The ends lost 2 bases at V and 2 bases at J; junction bases unmatched: 6. The CDR3 is CASSPETSGGFQETQYF. The DNA of the CDR3 is TGTGCCAGCTCACCAGAGACTAGCGGGGGCTTTCAAGAGACCCAGTACTTC.

The chain uses TRBV10-3 and TRBJ1-4; 7 bases agree with TRBD1. CDR3 length: 16 amino acids. Trimming at V came to 0 bases and at J to 7 bases, leaving 8 bases not matched to a gene. The germline V gene has CDR1 ENHRY and CDR2 SYGVKD. The CDR3 bases are TGTGCCATCAGTGAGTCGATCGAAGGGGGCAGTGAAAAACTGTTTTTT. The encoded protein is CAISESIEGGSEKLFF.

V and J are TRBV5-4 and TRBJ2-7, with D maybe TRBD1 (6 bases). Trimming stripped 0 bases from V and 3 bases from J, with 10 bases between. The germline V gene encodes CDR1 SGHNT and CDR2 YYREEE (reference sequence). The CDR3 has 14 amino acids. This CDR3 reads CASSLEQGHYEQYF. In nucleotides, the CDR3 is TGTGCCAGCAGCTTGGAGCAGGGGCACTACGAGCAGTACTTC.

This chain links TRBV7-9 with TRBJ2-3; 9 nucleotides match TRBD2. CDR3 length: 17 residues. After removal of 0 bases from V and 0 bases from J, the junction contained 4 bases not matched to a gene. Germline assignment: CDR1 SEHNR and CDR2 FQNEAQ (reference sequence). The DNA of the CDR3 is TGTGCCAGCAGCTTAGCGAATAGCGGGGGTAGCACAGATACGCAGTATTTT. Translated: CASSLANSGGSTDTQYF.